The 6 T cell receptor beta chains presented below share a single source sample, sequenced in a study of cytomegalovirus exposure and HLA in healthy donors. The study ran its PCR with 60 Vbeta and 13 Jbeta primers. The table came from immunoSEQ multiplex PCR; TCRdb's copy has only in-frame clones and leaves some out. The table lists around 80,000 clones. Sequenced material: PBMCs. These receptors were obtained from a boy under 18 in good health and CMV-seronegative.

This rearrangement joins TRBV7-2 to TRBJ1-5; D is uncertain. Deletions cut 0 bases from V and 7 bases from J, with 13 bases between. The CDR3 extends over 15 amino acids. Germline V gives CDR1 SGHTA, CDR2 FQGNSA. The CDR3 DNA sequence: TGTGCCAGCAGCTTAGCGGCGGGGAACGGGCAGCCCCAGCATTTT. This translates into CASSLAAGNGQPQHF.

The rearrangement uses TRBV5-6 and TRBJ1-2, with 8 bases identical to TRBD1. V was pared by 0 bases and J by 5 bases, with 6 bases of the junction left unmatched. Germline V gives CDR1 SGHDT, CDR2 YYEEEE. This CDR3 has 15 amino acids. CDR3 bases: TGTGCCAGCAGCTTGGTTCTCAGGGGGCCTTATGGCTACACCTTC. Its translation: CASSLVLRGPYGYTF.

V usage is TRBV13 and J usage is TRBJ1-1; TRBD1 agrees at 7 bases. Looked up from germline, CDR1 is PRHDT and CDR2 is FYEKMQ (reference sequence). Losses at the gene ends were 1 base for V and 1 base for J; bases not matched to a gene: 3. The CDR3 runs 15 residues. CDR3 DNA: TGTGCCAGCAGCTTAGTTTACAGGGGGAACACTGAAGCTTTCTTT. It is translated as CASSLVYRGNTEAFF.

V is TRBV7-8 and J is TRBJ1-5; 8 nucleotides line up with TRBD1. CDR1 SGHVS and CDR2 FQNEAQ come from the germline V gene. With V trimmed by 2 bases and J by 5 bases, 8 bases remained unmatched. The CDR3 runs to 16 residues. CDR3: CASSLSPGQGHQPQHF. In nucleotides, the CDR3 is TGTGCCAGCAGCTTATCTCCCGGACAGGGTCATCAGCCCCAGCATTTT.

This chain links TRBV5-8 with TRBJ2-3; no firm D call. The V gene's germline CDR1 is SGHTS and CDR2 YDEGEE. The CDR3 extends over 12 amino acids. V was trimmed by 5 bases and J by 10 bases, leaving 14 bases between them. CDR3 amino acids: CASSLPQLAQYF. CDR3 DNA: TGTGCCAGCAGTCTCCCCCAACTGGCGCAGTATTTT.

This rearrangement joins TRBV30 to TRBJ2-5; tentatively, D is TRBD2 (6 bases). The CDR3 covers 14 residues. CDR1 and CDR2 from the germline V gene are GTSNPN and SVGIG (reference sequence). The ends were cut back, 1 base at V and 5 bases at J, with 14 bases in the middle. The chain's CDR3 is CAWSELGGAETQYF. The CDR3 bases are TGTGCCTGGAGTGAGCTGGGGGGAGCCGAGACCCAGTACTTC.